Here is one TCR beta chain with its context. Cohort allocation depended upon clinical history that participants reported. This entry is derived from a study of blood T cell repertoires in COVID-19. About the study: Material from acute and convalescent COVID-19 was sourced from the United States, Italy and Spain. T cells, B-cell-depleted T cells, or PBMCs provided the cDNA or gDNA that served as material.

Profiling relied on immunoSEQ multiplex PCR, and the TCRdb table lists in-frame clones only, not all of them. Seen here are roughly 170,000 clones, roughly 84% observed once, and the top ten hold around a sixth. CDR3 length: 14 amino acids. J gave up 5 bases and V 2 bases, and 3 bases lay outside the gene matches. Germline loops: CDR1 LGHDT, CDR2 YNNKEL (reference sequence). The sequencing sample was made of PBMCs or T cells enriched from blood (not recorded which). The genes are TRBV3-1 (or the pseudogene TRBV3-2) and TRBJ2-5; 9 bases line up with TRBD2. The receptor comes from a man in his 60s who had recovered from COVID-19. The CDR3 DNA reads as TGTGCCAGCAGCCAATACACTAGCGGGGAGACCCAGTACTTC. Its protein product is CASSQYTSGETQYF.